Described below is a single TCR beta chain sequence and its context. The antigen remains unidentified. Using immunoSEQ multiplex PCR, the repertoire was profiled, and TCRdb retains in-frame clones only, with some absent. Seen here are approximately 300,000 clones, 90% to 95% observed once, and the top ten hold roughly 0.51%. The data stem from a study of T cell responses to AZD1222 COVID-19 vaccine. Study-level findings and limits: Donor demographics were predominantly white British with a female majority; clonal diversity may be underestimated. Nearly half of spike-specific TCRs reportedly go after variant regions that carry no mutations. Across the whole spike, CD4 TCRs peaked at regions 160-218 and 743-854. Repertoire samples came only from after the peak T cell response.

Trimming pared 7 bases from V and 6 bases from J, leaving 9 bases between. Germline V lookup: CDR1 SGHNT, CDR2 YYREEE (reference sequence). CDR3 length: 11 residues. The chain links TRBV5-4 to TRBJ2-3; D not resolved. The origin of this receptor is an adult who received the AZD1222 COVID-19 vaccine. Sequenced here: peripheral blood, sampled 28 days after the second AZD1222 dose. The CDR3 is CASVVGDTQYF. Written as DNA, the CDR3 is TGTGCCAGCGTAGTGGGGGATACGCAGTATTTT.